A single sample gave rise to the 22 T cell receptor beta chains below, sequenced in a study of control samples from healthy donors and cancer patients. The protocol was immunoSEQ multiplex PCR, while the TCRdb copy is restricted to in-frame clones and leaves out a portion. The sample lists about 130,000 clones; 80% to 95% were seen once. Sequenced input: blood. These receptor sequences come from a man aged 40-49 years in good health.

J is TRBJ2-1 and V is TRBV7-9, with 13 bases matching TRBD2. J gave up 6 bases and V 3 bases, and 5 bases lay outside the gene matches. Germline V gene data show CDR1 as SEHNR and CDR2 as FQNEAQ (reference sequence). The CDR3 runs to 16 residues. The CDR3: CASSFLTSGGANEQFF. In nucleotides, the CDR3 is TGTGCCAGCAGCTTCCTTACTAGCGGGGGGGCCAATGAGCAGTTCTTC. The variable domain in full, completed from reference TRBV7-9 and TRBJ2-1, reads DTGVSQNPRHKITKRGQNVTFRCDPISEHNRLYWYRQTLGQGPEFLTYFQNEAQLEKSRLLSDRFSAERPKGSFSTLEIQRTEQGDSAMYLCASSFLTSGGANEQFFGPGTRLTVL.

A few counts support this clone. The rearrangement links TRBV28 to TRBJ2-5, with D possibly TRBD1 on 6 matching bases. This CDR3 contains 14 residues. Trimming left V 8 bases short and J 3 bases short, with 16 bases between. Germline values: CDR1 MDHEN, CDR2 SYDVKM. The CDR3 DNA follows: TGTGCCAGCCACATACAGGGCGTAAAAGAGACCCAGTACTTC. Residues: CASHIQGVKETQYF. Based on the CDR3 plus reference TRBV28 and TRBJ2-5, the full variable domain is DVKVTQSSRYLVKRTGEKVFLECVQDMDHENMFWYRQDPGLGLRLIYFSYDVKMKEKGDIPEGYSVSREKKERFSLILESASTNQTSMYLCASHIQGVKETQYFGPGTRLLVL.

This clone was seen a single time. This chain uses TRBV19 with TRBJ1-3; no definite D call. Germline values: CDR1 LNHDA, CDR2 SQIVND (reference sequence). Trimming left V 7 bases short and J 1 base short, with 8 bases between. CDR3 length: 13 amino acids. The chain's CDR3 is CASMILSGNTIYF. The CDR3 nucleotides read TGTGCCAGTATGATCCTATCTGGAAACACCATATATTTT.

The chain has TRBV6-1 and TRBJ1-2, with 7 positions matching TRBD1. The CDR3 is made up of 14 amino acids. Unmatched junction bases numbered 5, after V lost 1 base and J lost 6 bases. Per germline, CDR1 MNHNS and CDR2 SASEGT. The CDR3 loop is CASSEDWTGHGYTF. The CDR3, as DNA: TGTGCCAGCAGTGAAGATTGGACAGGCCATGGCTACACCTTC.

The CDR3 nucleotides are TGTGCCAGCAGGGACGACAAATTGGTGGACTATGGCTACACCTTC. It translates to CASRDDKLVDYGYTF. The rearrangement links TRBV3-1 (or the pseudogene TRBV3-2) to TRBJ1-2, with D hard to call. V lost 6 bases and J 3 bases, leaving 17 bases between the germline ends. Germline V lookup: CDR1 LGHDT, CDR2 YNNKEL (reference sequence). This CDR3 spans 15 amino acids.

V gene TRBV19 combines with J gene TRBJ1-6, with D possibly TRBD1 on 5 matching bases. V was clipped by 4 bases and J by 7 bases, with 11 bases between them. This CDR3 is 14 amino acids long. Looked up from germline, CDR1 is LNHDA and CDR2 is SQIVND (reference sequence). The CDR3 loop is CASSSGAYNSPLHF. The CDR3 region has the DNA TGTGCCAGTAGTAGCGGGGCTTACAATTCACCCCTCCACTTT.

This clone occurred a few times. J is TRBJ1-1 and V is TRBV5-1, with 7 bases matching TRBD1. Per the germline V gene, CDR1 is SGHRS and CDR2 is YFSETQ. The V gene end was trimmed by 2 bases and the J gene end by 7 bases; junction bases not matched to a gene: 5. CDR3 length: 13 residues. CDR3 amino acids: CASSFGQADEAFF. CDR3 sequence (DNA): TGCGCCAGCAGCTTTGGACAGGCAGATGAAGCTTTCTTT.

The rearrangement links TRBV27 to TRBJ1-1; D is unclear. Between the trimmed V and J ends, which lost 6 bases and 6 bases, there was a span of 14 bases. The CDR3 contains 13 residues. Looked up from germline, CDR1 is MNHEY and CDR2 is SMNVEV (reference sequence). The CDR3 DNA follows: TGTGCCAGCAGCAACATGCCTACTGCTGAAGCTTTCTTT. Encoded protein: CASSNMPTAEAFF.

The chain is built from TRBV10-2 and TRBJ1-4, with 7 bases matching TRBD1. This CDR3 comprises 15 residues. V lost 6 bases to trimming and J lost 5 bases; unmatched junction nucleotides: 9. CDR1 and CDR2 from the germline V gene are WSHSY and SAAADI. CDR3 region: CASREEETGNEKLFF. The CDR3 DNA reads as TGCGCCAGCAGGGAAGAAGAGACAGGGAATGAAAAACTGTTTTTT.

The chain is built from TRBV7-9 and TRBJ2-2; D is possibly TRBD1 or TRBD2 (5 bases each). Germline V CDR1 and CDR2: SEHNR, FQNEAQ (reference sequence). Between the trimmed V and J ends, which lost 5 bases and 4 bases, there was a span of 14 bases. The CDR3 has 15 residues. The CDR3 nucleotides are TGTGCCAGCAGCATAAACCCGGGACCCACCGGGGAGCTGTTTTTT. The encoded protein is CASSINPGPTGELFF.

This clone was counted only a few times. The rearrangement uses TRBV30 and TRBJ2-7, with 13 bases fitting TRBD2. Germline CDR1 GTSNPN, CDR2 SVGIG (reference sequence). J lost 0 bases, V lost 0 bases, and 20 bases had no gene match. The CDR3 runs to 22 residues. CDR3 bases: TGTGCCTGGAGTGTACGAGCGGGGAATCGGGGACTAGCGGGGTTTAGCTCCTACGAGCAGTACTTC. Translated: CAWSVRAGNRGLAGFSSYEQYF. Full variable domain (outside the CDR3, taken from reference TRBV30 and TRBJ2-7): SQTIHQWPATLVQPVGSPLSLECTVEGTSNPNLYWYRQAAGRGLQLLFYSVGIGQISSEVPQNLSASRPQDRQFILSSKKLLLSDSGFYLCAWSVRAGNRGLAGFSSYEQYFGPGTRLTVT.

V and J are TRBV6-6 and TRBJ2-7, with no clear D. Germline V lookup: CDR1 MNHNY, CDR2 SVGAGI (reference sequence). The CDR3 covers 16 residues. With 0 bases removed from V and 1 base from J, the gap between germline ends came to 13 bases. DNA for the CDR3: TGTGCCAGCAGTTACTCGAGCCCACGAGAGTCCTACGAGCAGTACTTC. It is translated as CASSYSSPRESYEQYF.

The V gene is TRBV9, the J gene TRBJ2-3; D unresolved. CDR1 SGDLS and CDR2 YYNGEE come from the germline V gene. This CDR3 is 13 amino acids long. V was pared by 0 bases and J by 2 bases, with 4 bases between. The CDR3, as DNA: TGTGCCAGCAGCGTAGTCATCACAGATACGCAGTATTTT. Protein: CASSVVITDTQYF. Full variable domain (rest looked up from reference TRBV9 and TRBJ2-3): DSGVTQTPKHLITATGQRVTLRCSPRSGDLSVYWYQQSLDQGLQFLIQYYNGEERAKGNILERFSAQQFPDLHSELNLSSLELGDSALYFCASSVVITDTQYFGPGTRLTVL.

The chain employs TRBV5-1 and TRBJ1-3, with 7 bases lining up with TRBD1. Germline V gene sequence: CDR1 SGHRS, CDR2 YFSETQ. This CDR3 has 15 residues. J lost 2 bases, V lost 0 bases, and 2 bases had no gene match. The CDR3 bases are TGCGCCAGCAGCTTGGCCGGGACAGCTGGAAACACCATATATTTT. The encoded protein is CASSLAGTAGNTIYF. Full variable domain (outside the CDR3, taken from reference TRBV5-1 and TRBJ1-3): KAGVTQTPRYLIKTRGQQVTLSCSPISGHRSVSWYQQTPGQGLQFLFEYFSETQRNKGNFPGRFSGRQFSNSRSEMNVSTLELGDSALYLCASSLAGTAGNTIYFGEGSWLTVV.

The V gene is TRBV6-2 or TRBV6-3, the J gene TRBJ2-1, with D hard to call. Per the germline V gene, CDR1 is MNHEY and CDR2 is SVGEGT. This CDR3 spans 12 amino acids. V was cut by 0 bases and J by 10 bases, with 7 bases left in between. The CDR3 DNA reads TGTGCCAGCAGTTACTCGCAAGGGGAGCAGTTCTTC. It codes for CASSYSQGEQFF.

The V and J genes are TRBV10-3 and TRBJ1-1; a weak D match, TRBD1 (5 bases). V was pared by 7 bases and J by 3 bases, with 15 bases between. This CDR3 comprises 14 residues. Looked up from germline, CDR1 is ENHRY and CDR2 is SYGVKD. The CDR3 region is CAITAARGDTEAFF. CDR3 nucleotide sequence: TGTGCCATCACAGCGGCGAGAGGGGACACTGAAGCTTTCTTT.

The chain is built from TRBV19 and TRBJ1-1; D is ambiguous. Germline V lookup: CDR1 LNHDA, CDR2 SQIVND (reference sequence). V dropped 1 base and J dropped 4 bases, with 7 bases sitting between them. This CDR3 has 13 residues. The CDR3 coding sequence is TGTGCCAGTAGTATAGTCGGTAGCACTGAAGCTTTCTTT. Translating it yields CASSIVGSTEAFF.

V is TRBV5-1 and J is TRBJ2-3; D gene unclear. The germline V gene encodes CDR1 SGHRS and CDR2 YFSETQ. V lost 2 bases and J lost 1, with 5 bases in between. CDR3 length equals 13 residues. CDR3 sequence (DNA): TGCGCCAGCAGCTTCCAAGGCACAGATACGCAGTATTTT. Translating it yields CASSFQGTDTQYF.

The rearrangement links TRBV5-5 to TRBJ1-2; no reliable D call. This CDR3 has 14 residues. CDR1 is SGHKS and CDR2 is YYEKEE in the germline V gene (reference sequence). V was trimmed by 1 base and J by 0 bases, leaving 7 bases between them. DNA for the CDR3: TGTGCCAGCAGCTTGCGCCTTTCTAACTATGGCTACACCTTC. Encoded protein: CASSLRLSNYGYTF.

The chain recombines TRBV10-3 with TRBJ2-7; 10 bases agree with TRBD2. The CDR3 sequence is 15 residues long. Germline CDR1 and CDR2: ENHRY and SYGVKD. V was clipped by 4 bases and J by 0 bases; unmatched bases: 3. In DNA, the CDR3 is TGTGCCATCAGTGTTGGACTAGCGGACTCCTACGAGCAGTACTTC. Protein: CAISVGLADSYEQYF.

CDR3 bases: TGTGCCAGCAGTGAAGCGGGGCCGGCCGGGCGGGAGACCCAGTACTTC. It is translated as CASSEAGPAGRETQYF. The chain combines TRBV6-1 with TRBJ2-5; possible D gene TRBD1, 5 bases. Per the germline V gene, CDR1 is MNHNS and CDR2 is SASEGT. The CDR3 runs to 16 residues. Trimming stripped 0 bases from V and 5 bases from J, with 16 bases between.

This chain connects TRBV7-6 to TRBJ2-2; D possibly corresponds to TRBD2 (6 bases). V was trimmed by 4 bases and J by 6 bases, leaving 15 bases between them. Germline assignment: CDR1 SGHVS and CDR2 FNYEAQ. This CDR3 has 15 amino acids. The DNA of the CDR3 is TGTGCCAGCAGCTCCCCCCGGGGGATCCCCGGGGAGCTGTTTTTT. As protein: CASSSPRGIPGELFF.